Shown below are 8 T cell receptor beta chains from a single sample sequenced in a study of T-cell reconstitution after alpha-beta-depleted transplantation in children. Preparation of the TCRbeta library was carried out with unique molecular identifiers. TCRdb processed the PCR reads anew with MiXCR; each CDR3 protein has one entry. The sample holds around 960,000 distinct CDR3 sequences; about 29% are singletons and the top ten take approximately 30%. The source material was PBMCs, mostly from graft donor cells, sampled 360 days after TCRalphabeta/CD19-depleted stem cell transplant. These receptors were taken from a boy under two years old who had a stem cell transplant for SCID, so the T cells may come from the graft donor.

This clonotype has just a few counts. The rearrangement uses TRBV9 and TRBJ2-4; 8 nucleotides line up with TRBD2. The CDR3 is made up of 13 amino acids. Per germline, CDR1 SGDLS and CDR2 YYNGEE. V was clipped by 2 bases and J by 12 bases; unmatched bases: 7. The CDR3 nucleotides read TGTGCCAGCAGCGTCGCCCAGACTAGCGATCAGTACTTC. Translated: CASSVAQTSDQYF.

The chain has TRBV7-2 and TRBJ2-5; 11 nucleotides agree with TRBD2. The CDR3 totals 17 residues. Trimming removed 0 bases from V and 10 bases from J; junction bases left unmatched: 13. Germline loops: CDR1 SGHTA, CDR2 FQGNSA. CDR3 protein: CASSLARLAGGRGSQYF. The CDR3 nucleotides read TGTGCCAGCAGCTTAGCGAGGCTAGCGGGGGGCAGGGGGAGCCAGTACTTC.

CDR3 sequence reads: CASSFPLMGGLNTIYF. The CDR3 DNA reads TGTGCCAGCAGCTTTCCCCTCATGGGGGGGTTAAACACCATATATTTT. The V and J genes are TRBV7-3 and TRBJ1-3; D is perhaps TRBD1 (5 bases). The CDR3 contains 16 residues. Trimming removed 3 bases at V and 6 bases at J, with 18 bases between. CDR1 is SGHTA and CDR2 is FQGTGA in the germline V gene.

This sequence joins TRBV5-6 and TRBJ2-6, with a possible D match to TRBD1 (5 bases). Germline V CDR1 and CDR2: SGHDT, YYEEEE. This CDR3 region has 15 residues. The V end was cut by 7 bases, the J end by 2 bases, with 13 bases between. The CDR3 coding sequence is TGTGCCAGCCGCAGGGTGTTGGCTGGGGCCAACGTCCTGACTTTC. Amino acid sequence: CASRRVLAGANVLTF.

This clonotype has just a few counts. Sequence at one end of the junction differs from germline and may be a read error. The gene calls are TRBV4-1 and TRBJ2-7, with D unresolved. CDR1 and CDR2 (germline): MGHRA, YSYEKL. This CDR3 region has 18 residues. The DNA of the CDR3 is TGCGCCAGCAGCCAAGTAGTGGCGGAGAGACGGTCTACCTACGAGCAGTATTTC. Residues: CASSQVVAERRSTYEQYF.

This clonotype was observed once. This rearrangement joins TRBV11-2 to TRBJ2-5, with a tentative D call TRBD1 (5 bases). This CDR3 has 13 amino acids. Germline V gene lookup returns CDR1 SGHAT and CDR2 FQNNGV. The V end lost 6 bases, the J end lost 3 bases, and 11 bases lay between the germline ends. The CDR3: CASRGRAEETQYF. DNA for the CDR3: TGTGCCAGCAGGGGCAGGGCAGAAGAGACCCAGTACTTC.

The rearrangement links TRBV12-3 or TRBV12-4 to TRBJ2-7; D may be TRBD2 (5 bases). The V end lost 2 bases, the J end lost 4 bases, and 9 bases lay between the germline ends. CDR3 length equals 13 residues. CDR3 coding DNA: TGTGCCAGCAGTTTAACCGGGGAGTACGAGCAGTACTTC. Translated, it gives CASSLTGEYEQYF.

There are a few counts of this clonotype. The chain combines TRBV6-6 with TRBJ1-5; D is undetermined. The CDR3 is 12 amino acids. The germline V gene encodes CDR1 MNHNY and CDR2 SVGAGI (reference sequence). V was shortened by 6 bases and J by 4 bases, with 7 bases between the two germline ends. The CDR3 DNA follows: TGTGCCAGCAGCCCCTATAATCAGCCCCAGCATTTT. It yields the protein CASSPYNQPQHF.